This TCR beta chain is drawn from a study of metastatic and nonmetastatic thyroid tumors. Whole-study context: Repertoire comparison spanned blood and tumor or nodule tissue of malignant and benign thyroid patients.

In regard to this clone: Its antigen is still unknown.

No patient received treatment before thyroid surgery. In the original processing: Built for papillary thyroid cancer, a distant-metastasis classifier drew on CDR3 differences across clinicopathological groups. TCRdb ran MiXCR on the PCR reads. These V and J calls are TCRdb output, not the study's own analysis. The sample has roughly 59,000 clones, roughly 15% seen once. V was pared by 0 bases and J by 6 bases, with 11 bases of the junction left unmatched. This CDR3 is 16 amino acids long. Germline assignment: CDR1 SGHNT and CDR2 YENEEA. The study, taken as a whole, reports: Malignant thyroid tumors reportedly had TCR beta diversity that was significantly higher than in benign nodules, in blood and tumor.

The specimen sequenced was blood. The rearrangement uses TRBV11-3 and TRBJ2-7, with TRBD1 matching over 7 bases. This receptor was identified in a male donor with papillary thyroid cancer or a benign thyroid nodule (not recorded which). Some clones in this sample may be carry-over from other donors' samples. The CDR3 DNA sequence: TGTGCCAGCAGCTTAGATATCGTGACAGGGTGCGCCGAGCAGTACTTC. Translating gives CASSLDIVTGCAEQYF.